The 11 T cell receptor beta chains listed next were all sequenced from one sample in a study of T cells after yellow fever vaccination. TCRdb re-called the 5' RACE reads with MiXCR, one entry per CDR3 protein. This sample has hundreds of thousands of distinct CDR3 sequences, with around a sixth found just once. The input for sequencing was PBMCs, taken before the yellow fever booster vaccination. The receptors shown here come from a man aged 18 to 30 who received the YFV17D yellow fever vaccine.

The V and J genes are TRBV7-9 and TRBJ2-3; 12 bases match TRBD2. The CDR3 has 16 residues. Germline CDR1 reads SEHNR; CDR2 reads FQNEAQ (reference sequence). Trimming cost V 5 bases and J 2 bases; bases outside gene matches: 5. CDR3 protein: CASSHLAGGNTDTQYF. DNA for the CDR3: TGTGCCAGCAGCCATCTAGCGGGGGGGAACACAGATACGCAGTATTTT.

This clonotype has at least ten counts. This chain uses TRBV11-2 with TRBJ2-2, with D perhaps matching TRBD1 (6 bases). V lost 5 bases and J lost 5, with 9 bases in between. Germline-derived CDR1 and CDR2 are SGHAT and FQNNGV. The length of the CDR3 is 13 residues. Here the CDR3 reads CASSQGRTGELFF. For the CDR3, the DNA is TGTGCCAGCAGCCAGGGGCGGACCGGGGAGCTGTTTTTT. The variable domain in full, completed from reference TRBV11-2 and TRBJ2-2, reads EAGVAQSPRYKIIEKRQSVAFWCNPISGHATLYWYQQILGQGPKLLIQFQNNGVVDDSQLPKDRFSAERLKGVDSTLKIQPAKLEDSAVYLCASSQGRTGELFFGEGSRLTVL.

The rearrangement uses TRBV12-3 or TRBV12-4 and TRBJ2-3; 10 bases match TRBD1. Trimming removed 5 bases from V and 2 bases from J; junction bases left unmatched: 4. This CDR3 contains 15 residues. DNA for the CDR3: TGTGCCAGCAGTGCCAGACAGGGGGCCACAGATACGCAGTATTTT. This codes for CASSARQGATDTQYF.

V is TRBV7-2 and J is TRBJ2-3; the match to TRBD1 covers 11 bases. V was pared by 1 base and J by 5 bases, with 8 bases of the junction left unmatched. The CDR3 runs 17 residues. Per germline, CDR1 SGHTA and CDR2 FQGNSA. The CDR3, as DNA: TGTGCCAGCAGCTTAGTGATGGCCGGGACAGGGGGAGATACGCAGTATTTT. Its protein product is CASSLVMAGTGGDTQYF. The full variable domain, rest sourced from reference TRBV7-2 and TRBJ2-3, is GAGVSQSPSNKVTEKGKDVELRCDPISGHTALYWYRQSLGQGLEFLIYFQGNSAPDKSGLPSDRFSAERTGGSVSTLTIQRTQQEDSAVYLCASSLVMAGTGGDTQYFGPGTRLTVL.

This clonotype turned up a few times. The V call is TRBV11-2, the J call TRBJ2-7; unclear D gene. The V end lost 1 base, the J end lost 5 bases, and 9 bases lay between the germline ends. CDR3 length: 13 residues. Germline CDR1 and CDR2: SGHAT and FQNNGV. The CDR3 coding sequence is TGTGCCAGCAGCTTAGGCCTTGATAACGAGCAGTACGTC. Its protein is CASSLGLDNEQYV.

Only a few counts were recorded for this clonotype. This rearrangement joins TRBV6-1 to TRBJ1-1; D is perhaps TRBD1 (6 bases). From germline, CDR1 is MNHNS and CDR2 SASEGT. Trimming cost V 7 bases and J 0 bases, with 18 bases left between them. The CDR3 totals 16 residues. CDR3 sequence reads: CASTREGGLLNTEAFF. In DNA, the CDR3 is TGTGCCAGCACCCGAGAAGGGGGGCTATTGAACACTGAAGCTTTCTTT.

The chain couples TRBV3-1 to TRBJ1-1; D ambiguous. Germline V gene sequence: CDR1 LGHDT, CDR2 YNNKEL (reference sequence). The V end was cut by 1 base, the J end by 1 base, with 10 bases between. The CDR3 is 15 residues long. The CDR3 reads CASSQGWVQNTEAFF. The CDR3 coding sequence is TGTGCCAGCAGCCAAGGCTGGGTACAGAACACTGAAGCTTTCTTT.

This chain joins TRBV15 and TRBJ2-7; D is perhaps TRBD2 (6 bases). This CDR3 has 16 amino acids. The ends were cut back, 2 bases at V and 1 base at J, with 15 bases in the middle. CDR1 LNHNV and CDR2 YYDKDF come from the germline V gene (reference sequence). In DNA form, the CDR3 reads TGTGCCACCAGCAGATCCCTTAGCGGTTCTTCCTACGAGCAGTACTTC. Translated, it gives CATSRSLSGSSYEQYF.

The sample holds one count of this clonotype. The chain combines TRBV12-3 or TRBV12-4 with TRBJ2-5; a weak D match, TRBD2 (7 bases). The CDR3 is 13 amino acids. Trimming removed 8 bases at V and 5 bases at J, with 15 bases between. The CDR3 loop is CASCWGGGETQYF. The DNA of the CDR3 is TGTGCCAGCTGTTGGGGGGGCGGGGAGACCCAGTACTTC.

A word on this clonotype: This clone may be a read error of a much larger clone one base away. V gene TRBV12-3 or TRBV12-4 combines with J gene TRBJ2-3; the match to TRBD1 covers 8 bases. V lost 5 bases to trimming and J lost 5 bases; unmatched junction nucleotides: 3. This CDR3 is built from 13 residues. The CDR3 loop reads CASSLTGVDTQYF. In nucleotides, the CDR3 is TGTGCCAGCAGTCTGACAGGGGTAGATACGCAGTATTTT.

This chain connects TRBV10-3 to TRBJ2-4; a weak D match, TRBD2 (5 bases). The V end was cut by 4 bases, the J end by 9 bases, with 10 bases between. The CDR3 has 12 amino acids. Looked up from germline, CDR1 is ENHRY and CDR2 is SYGVKD. The CDR3, as DNA: TGTGCCATCAGTGGGGGAGAGACCATTCAGTACTTC. Its translation: CAISGGETIQYF.